These T cell receptor beta chains were read from a single sample in a study of cytotoxic CD8 clonotypes in ibrutinib-treated CLL. Profiling relied on immunoSEQ multiplex PCR, and the TCRdb table lists in-frame clones only, not all of them. The sample holds approximately 26,000 clones, 70% to 90% seen once. The sequences come from PBMCs, collected after 24 months of ibrutinib treatment. The source of these receptors is a human donor with chronic lymphocytic leukemia. The CDR3 runs from the conserved cysteine through the conserved F or W. The D gene is left open where the match is weak. Some rows mark clone size as missing; the rest say once, few, many or name a class of expanded clone.

>TRBD1|.|TRBJ2-3|TRBV28
CASRGQATSTDTQYF
TGTGCCAGTAGGGGACAGGCAACTAGCACAGATACGCAGTATTTT
>TRBD1|.|TRBJ1-5|TRBV18
CASSLGGDRATQPQHF
TGTGCCAGCTCACTCGGAGGAGACAGGGCAACTCAGCCCCAGCATTTT
>.|.|TRBJ1-5|TRBV27
CASSHDSNQPQHF
TGTGCCAGCAGCCACGATAGCAATCAGCCCCAGCATTTT
>.|.|TRBJ2-6|TRBV18
CASSPPRDIFSGANVLTF
TGTGCCAGCTCACCACCGAGGGACATATTCTCTGGGGCCAACGTCCTGACTTTC
>.|.|TRBJ1-5|TRBV7-2
CASSLVGNNQPQHF
TGTGCCAGCAGCTTAGTGGGGAACAATCAGCCCCAGCATTTT
>.|.|TRBJ1-6|TRBV2
CASSEARTDTNSPLHF
TGTGCCAGCAGTGAAGCCCGGACAGACACTAATTCACCCCTCCACTTT
>.|.|TRBJ1-4|TRBV5-1
CASSLAGATNEKLFF
TGCGCCAGCAGCTTGGCCGGTGCGACTAATGAAAAACTGTTTTTT
>TRBD1|few|TRBJ1-5|TRBV5-5
CASSLEAPKPGGDQPQHF
TGTGCCAGCAGCTTGGAGGCCCCAAAACCAGGGGGTGATCAGCCCCAGCATTTT
>.|.|TRBJ1-2|TRBV19
CASSISDYGYTF
TGTGCCAGTAGTATTTCGGATTATGGCTACACCTTC
>.|.|TRBJ1-6|TRBV7-8
CASSSTQHSPLHF
TGTGCCAGCAGCTCAACTCAGCATTCACCCCTCCACTTT
>TRBD1|once|TRBJ1-2|TRBV19
CASIDRAIGNYGYTF
TGTGCCAGTATTGACAGGGCTATAGGGAACTATGGCTACACCTTC
>TRBD1|.|TRBJ1-6|TRBV28
CASSPFRQGRFNSPLHF
TGTGCCAGCAGTCCGTTCAGACAGGGAAGATTCAATTCACCCCTCCACTTT
>.|.|TRBJ1-6|TRBV7-9
CASSLVPQGSAHSPLHF
TGTGCCAGCAGCTTAGTACCCCAGGGTTCGGCTCATTCACCCCTCCACTTT
>TRBD2|.|TRBJ2-5|TRBV19
CASSLPAGGHQETQYF
TGTGCCAGTAGTCTCCCGGCGGGGGGGCACCAAGAGACCCAGTACTTC
>TRBD1|.|TRBJ2-6|TRBV18
CASSPGQLLSSGANVLTF
TGTGCCAGCTCACCGGGACAGCTTTTGTCATCTGGGGCCAACGTCCTGACTTTC
>.|.|TRBJ2-7|TRBV4-1
CASTPRKRGGSYEQYF
TGCGCCAGCACCCCACGGAAGAGGGGGGGGTCCTACGAGCAGTACTTC
>TRBD2|.|TRBJ2-1|TRBV11-2
CASSLSGYSSYNEQFF
TGTGCCAGCAGCCTTAGCGGGTATAGCTCCTACAATGAGCAGTTCTTC
>TRBD1|.|TRBJ2-2|TRBV6-6
CASSRQGLSTGELFF
TGTGCCAGCAGTCGACAGGGGTTAAGCACCGGGGAGCTGTTTTTT
>.|.|TRBJ1-4|TRBV6-1
CASTLGSTNEKLFF
TGTGCCAGCACCCTGGGATCAACTAATGAAAAACTGTTTTTT
>.|.|TRBJ1-1|TRBV19
CASSIQGTEAFF
TGTGCCAGTAGTATACAGGGGACTGAAGCTTTCTTT
>.|once|TRBJ2-3|TRBV7-3
CASSLTGSSTDTQYF
TGTGCCAGCAGCTTAACAGGATCTAGCACAGATACGCAGTATTTT
>TRBD1|.|TRBJ1-2|TRBV19
CASSIVRDSYGYTF
TGTGCCAGTAGTATAGTTAGGGACAGTTATGGCTACACCTTC
>TRBD2|.|TRBJ2-1|TRBV7-2
CASSRISGGLYNEQFF
TGTGCCAGCAGCCGAATCAGCGGGGGGCTCTACAATGAGCAGTTCTTC
>TRBD2|.|TRBJ2-7|TRBV28
CASSPTSGGYYEQYF
TGTGCCAGCAGCCCCACTAGCGGGGGGTACTACGAGCAGTACTTC
>TRBD1|.|TRBJ1-1|TRBV18
CASSPLQGASTEAFF
TGTGCCAGCTCACCACTGCAGGGGGCGAGCACTGAAGCTTTCTTT
>.|.|TRBJ2-5|TRBV6-1
CASSTGGNEETQYF
TGTGCCAGCTCTACGGGGGGCAACGAAGAGACCCAGTACTTC
>.|.|TRBJ1-2|TRBV25-1
CASSGLQYQYGYTF
TGTGCCAGCTCCGGCCTCCAATACCAATATGGCTACACCTTC
>.|.|TRBJ1-2|TRBV6-5
CASRTGHNYGYTF
TGTGCCAGCAGGACGGGACACAACTATGGCTACACCTTC
>TRBD1|.|TRBJ1-2|TRBV6-1
CASSNRDRGHGYTF
TGTGCCAGCAGTAACCGGGACAGGGGTCATGGCTACACCTTC